This T cell receptor beta chain was identified during a study of Tregs in tolerant kidney transplant recipients. CD4+CD25+CD127- Tregs, CD4+CD25- non-Tregs, CD4 and CD8 cells were sorted. Germline V gene sequence: CDR1 MNHEY, CDR2 SMNVEV (reference sequence). Losses at the gene ends were 3 bases for V and 8 bases for J; bases not matched to a gene: 12. The CDR3 is 17 amino acids. Of note for this clone: Its specificity is not known.

Notes on the study in general: Validation in larger populations is needed because few patients were studied.

Assay: immunoSEQ multiplex PCR; the TCRdb copy retains only in-frame clones and omits some. The sample lists some 90,000 clones, roughly 92% occurring once. The sample taken for sequencing was CD8+ T cells from blood. The source of this sequence is a human donor in good health. This chain links TRBV27 with TRBJ2-1; 11 bases are a match to TRBD2. The chain's CDR3 is CASSFRDPGLAVHEQFF. DNA for the CDR3: TGTGCCAGCAGTTTTAGGGACCCGGGACTAGCGGTTCATGAGCAGTTCTTC.